The sequence of this T cell receptor beta chain was determined in a study of blood T cell repertoires in COVID-19. This clone was counted between two and nine times. Germline V gene data show CDR1 as LGHNA and CDR2 as YNFKEQ. This CDR3 comprises 14 residues. V was pared by 4 bases and J by 3 bases, with 1 base of the junction left unmatched. Sequencing was performed with immunoSEQ multiplex PCR; in TCRdb, only in-frame clones are kept and a portion is missing. The data show roughly 500,000 clones, approximately 86% seen once. Material: PBMCs or T cells enriched from blood (not recorded which). The receptor comes from a woman aged 55-70 years who had recovered from COVID-19. This chain links TRBV4-2 with TRBJ2-3; the match to TRBD2 covers 10 bases. CDR3 DNA: TGTGCCAGCAGCCCTAGCGGGGGAACAGATACGCAGTATTTT. Amino acid sequence: CASSPSGGTDTQYF.